These 9 T cell receptor beta chains share one sample of origin, sequenced in a study of T cell responses to AZD1222 COVID-19 vaccine. TCRdb keeps only in-frame clones here, not all; method: immunoSEQ multiplex PCR. The repertoire holds fewer than 200,000 clones, with almost 90% as singletons. The input for sequencing was peripheral blood, taken 28 days after the second AZD1222 dose. These receptors were collected from an adult who received the AZD1222 COVID-19 vaccine.

CDR3 DNA: TGTGCCAGCAGCCAGTCGACGGCCCCCCGCGCGAGGACCTACAATGAGCAGTTCTTC. Its protein product is CASSQSTAPRARTYNEQFF. V is TRBV7-2 and J is TRBJ2-1; the D is unclear. Germline CDR1 reads SGHTA; CDR2 reads FQGNSA. V shed 5 bases and J shed 2 bases, with 25 bases lying between them. The CDR3 extends over 19 amino acids.

The chain links TRBV18 to TRBJ1-3; D is ambiguous. Trimming pared 0 bases from V and 3 bases from J, leaving 15 bases between. Germline values: CDR1 KGHSH, CDR2 LQKENI. The CDR3 is 17 amino acids. The CDR3 spells CASSPPQVGVRGNTIYF. CDR3 sequence (DNA): TGTGCCAGCTCACCACCGCAAGTTGGGGTACGTGGAAACACCATATATTTT.

The chain uses TRBV10-2 and TRBJ1-5; 9 bases map to TRBD1. Germline trimming cut 6 bases from V and 2 bases from J; bases unmatched to any gene: 2. Germline V gene sequence: CDR1 WSHSY, CDR2 SAAADI. CDR3 length: 14 residues. The CDR3 reads CASSRTGGNQPQHF. CDR3 nucleotide sequence: TGCGCCAGCAGCAGGACAGGGGGCAATCAGCCCCAGCATTTT.

This clone was recorded only once. The rearrangement uses TRBV24-1 and TRBJ1-1; tentatively, D is TRBD1 (6 bases). This CDR3 is built from 17 residues. The ends were cut back, 1 base at V and 0 bases at J, with 14 bases in the middle. Germline values: CDR1 KGHDR, CDR2 SFDVKD. The CDR3 nucleotides are TGTGCCACCAGTGATTTATGGGGGGCCCCCTTGAACACTGAAGCTTTCTTT. Amino acid sequence: CATSDLWGAPLNTEAFF.

This clone has only one observation. J is TRBJ1-1 and V is TRBV14, with D unresolved. Per germline, CDR1 SGHDN and CDR2 FVKESK. V was cut by 0 bases and J by 10 bases, with 21 bases left in between. The CDR3 runs 16 residues. CDR3 in amino acids: CASSQEAAWGRSGAFF. The DNA for the CDR3 is TGTGCCAGCAGCCAAGAAGCTGCTTGGGGTAGGAGTGGAGCTTTCTTT.

This chain joins TRBV7-2 and TRBJ1-2, with D hard to call. This CDR3 region has 13 residues. Looked up from germline, CDR1 is SGHTA and CDR2 is FQGNSA. Trimming stripped 5 bases from V and 2 bases from J, with 9 bases between. The CDR3 loop reads CASSIGNNYGYTF. CDR3 DNA: TGTGCCAGCAGCATCGGGAACAACTATGGCTACACCTTC.

The gene calls are TRBV15 and TRBJ1-2, with 7 bases lining up with TRBD1. J lost 3 bases, V lost 1 base, and 2 bases had no gene match. The CDR3 spans 14 residues. Germline V gives CDR1 LNHNV, CDR2 YYDKDF (reference sequence). DNA of the CDR3: TGTGCCACCAGCAGAGGTGGGACAGACTATGGCTACACCTTC. Residues: CATSRGGTDYGYTF. The full variable domain, in which reference TRBV15 and TRBJ1-2 provide the parts outside the CDR3, is DAMVIQNPRYQVTQFGKPVTLSCSQTLNHNVMYWYQQKSSQAPKLLFHYYDKDFNNEADTPDNFQSRRPNTSFCFLDIRSPGLGDTAMYLCATSRGGTDYGYTFGSGTRLTVV.

This clone has only one observation. This sequence joins TRBV11-2 and TRBJ2-4; 10 bases are shared with TRBD1. The CDR3 runs 14 residues. The trim removed 3 bases at V and 5 bases at J, leaving 1 base unmatched. The germline V gene encodes CDR1 SGHAT and CDR2 FQNNGV. CDR3 sequence: CASSFGQGENIQYF. CDR3 in DNA: TGTGCCAGCAGCTTCGGACAGGGGGAAAACATTCAGTACTTC.

The chain carries TRBV7-9 and TRBJ2-3; D is unresolved. Germline lookup yields CDR1 SEHNR and CDR2 FQNEAQ (reference sequence). The CDR3 totals 14 residues. V gave up 5 bases and J gave up 4 bases, with 13 bases separating them. The CDR3 region is CASSPGLSPDTQYF. The CDR3 coding sequence is TGTGCCAGCAGCCCGGGTCTCTCCCCAGATACGCAGTATTTT.